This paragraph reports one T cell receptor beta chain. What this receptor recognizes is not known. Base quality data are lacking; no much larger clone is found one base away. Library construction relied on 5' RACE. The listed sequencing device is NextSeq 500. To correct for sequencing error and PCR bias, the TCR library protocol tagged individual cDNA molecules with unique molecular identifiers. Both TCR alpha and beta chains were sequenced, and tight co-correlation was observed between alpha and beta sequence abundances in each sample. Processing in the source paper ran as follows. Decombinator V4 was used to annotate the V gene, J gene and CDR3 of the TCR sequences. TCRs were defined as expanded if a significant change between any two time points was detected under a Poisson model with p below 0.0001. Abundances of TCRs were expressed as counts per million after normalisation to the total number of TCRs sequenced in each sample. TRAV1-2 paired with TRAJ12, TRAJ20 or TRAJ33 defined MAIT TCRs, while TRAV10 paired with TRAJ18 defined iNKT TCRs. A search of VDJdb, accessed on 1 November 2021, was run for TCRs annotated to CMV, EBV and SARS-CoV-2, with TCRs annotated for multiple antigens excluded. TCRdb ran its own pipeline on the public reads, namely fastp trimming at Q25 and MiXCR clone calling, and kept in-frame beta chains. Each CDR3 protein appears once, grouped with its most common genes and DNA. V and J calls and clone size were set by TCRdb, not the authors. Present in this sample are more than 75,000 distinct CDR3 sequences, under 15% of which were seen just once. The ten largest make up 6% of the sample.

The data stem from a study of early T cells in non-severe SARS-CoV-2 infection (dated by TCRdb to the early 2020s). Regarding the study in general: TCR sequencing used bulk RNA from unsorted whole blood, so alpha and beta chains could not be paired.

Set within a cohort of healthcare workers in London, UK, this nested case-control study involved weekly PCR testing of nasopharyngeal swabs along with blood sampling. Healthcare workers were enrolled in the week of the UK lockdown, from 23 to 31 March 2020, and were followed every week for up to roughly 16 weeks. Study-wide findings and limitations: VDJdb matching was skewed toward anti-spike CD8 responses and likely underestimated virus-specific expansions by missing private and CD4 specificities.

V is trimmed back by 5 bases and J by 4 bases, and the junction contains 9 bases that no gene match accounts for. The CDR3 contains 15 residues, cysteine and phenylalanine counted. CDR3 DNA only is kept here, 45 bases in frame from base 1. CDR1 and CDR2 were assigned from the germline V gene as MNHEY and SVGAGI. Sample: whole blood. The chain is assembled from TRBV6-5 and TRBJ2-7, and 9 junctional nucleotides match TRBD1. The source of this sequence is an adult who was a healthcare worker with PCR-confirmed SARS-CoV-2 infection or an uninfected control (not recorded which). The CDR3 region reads CASSATGTGLYEQYF. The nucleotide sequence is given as TGTGCCAGCAGTGCGACCGGGACAGGGTTATACGAGCAGTACTTC.